These 23 T cell receptor beta chains were sequenced from one sample in a study of identical twins. TCRdb passed the 5' RACE reads through MiXCR, listing each CDR3 protein once. The profile shows 550,000 to 700,000 distinct CDR3 sequences, about 20% of them singletons. These data also featured in a second study, about T cells expressing NK-cell markers.

Input material: PBMCs. The receptors here all came from a woman under 30 in good health.

The table lists this clonotype with a few counts. V usage is TRBV5-1 and J usage is TRBJ2-3; TRBD1 might be the D (5 bases). Deletions cut 2 bases from V and 6 bases from J, with 13 bases between. In germline, CDR1 is SGHRS, CDR2 YFSETQ. The CDR3 is 14 amino acids. DNA for the CDR3: TGCGCCAGCAGCTTTCCCCCCAGGGCGGATACGCAGTATTTT. This gives the protein CASSFPPRADTQYF.

A few counts support this clonotype. DNA for the CDR3: TGCGCCAGCAGCTTATTGACAGGAGACTTGAACACTGAAGCTTTCTTT. Its protein is CASSLLTGDLNTEAFF. The chain carries TRBV5-1 and TRBJ1-1, with D possibly TRBD1 on 6 matching bases. CDR1 is SGHRS and CDR2 is YFSETQ in the germline V gene. The CDR3 has 16 residues. V shed 2 bases and J shed 0 bases, with 14 bases lying between them.

The J gene is TRBJ2-5, the V gene TRBV6-2 or TRBV6-3; D uncertain. The CDR3 has 14 amino acids. The germline CDR1 and CDR2 sequences are MNHEY and SVGEGT. Trimming left V 4 bases short and J 1 base short, with 10 bases between. The CDR3 is CASSSRSAQETQYF. DNA for the CDR3: TGTGCCAGCAGTTCGCGGAGCGCCCAAGAGACCCAGTACTTC.

There are a few counts of this clonotype. V and J are TRBV7-2 and TRBJ2-7; possible D gene TRBD2, 6 bases. The CDR3 length is 14 residues. Per germline, CDR1 SGHTA and CDR2 FQGNSA. The V end lost 1 base, the J end lost 7 bases, and 14 bases lay between the germline ends. This chain's CDR3 is CASSLGADYWEQYF. CDR3 sequence (DNA): TGTGCCAGCAGCTTAGGCGCGGACTATTGGGAGCAGTACTTC.

This clonotype was seen repeatedly, ten times or more. V usage is TRBV29-1 and J usage is TRBJ2-1; no clear D gene. CDR3 size: 9 residues. CDR1 and CDR2 from the germline V gene are SQVTM and ANQGSEA. Trimming cost V 6 bases and J 9 bases, with 6 bases left between them. The CDR3 sequence is CSVSGEQFF. The DNA of the CDR3 is TGCAGCGTCTCGGGTGAGCAGTTCTTC.

J is TRBJ2-2 and V is TRBV5-1; 10 bases are a match to TRBD1. Trimming cost V 4 bases and J 2 bases; bases outside gene matches: 17. Germline loops: CDR1 SGHRS, CDR2 YFSETQ. The CDR3 spans 20 residues. CDR3 protein: CASSDYPGQGSQNNTGELFF. The CDR3 DNA reads as TGCGCCAGCAGCGACTACCCGGGACAGGGGTCGCAGAATAACACCGGGGAGCTGTTTTTT. Full variable domain (rest looked up from reference TRBV5-1 and TRBJ2-2): KAGVTQTPRYLIKTRGQQVTLSCSPISGHRSVSWYQQTPGQGLQFLFEYFSETQRNKGNFPGRFSGRQFSNSRSEMNVSTLELGDSALYLCASSDYPGQGSQNNTGELFFGEGSRLTVL.

The gene calls are TRBV20-1 and TRBJ2-1; TRBD2 aligns across 11 bases. V was clipped by 4 bases and J by 3 bases; unmatched bases: 5. CDR1 and CDR2 (germline): DFQATT, SNEGSKA (reference sequence). CDR3 length equals 15 residues. The CDR3 DNA reads as TGCAGTGCTACTTCCGGGACTAGCGGCTACAATGAGCAGTTCTTC. Translated, it gives CSATSGTSGYNEQFF.

This chain uses TRBV4-3 with TRBJ2-7; 7 nucleotides align to TRBD2. Germline V gene lookup returns CDR1 LGHNA and CDR2 YSLEER. J was trimmed by 0 bases and V by 4 bases; bases with no gene match: 6. The CDR3 covers 15 residues. The CDR3 bases are TGCGCCAGCAGCCCCGAGGCTAGCGGCTCCTACGAGCAGTACTTC. Encoded protein: CASSPEASGSYEQYF.

This clonotype was seen only once. The chain combines TRBV2 with TRBJ2-3, with D possibly being TRBD1 (6 bases). V lost 5 bases and J lost 6, with 12 bases in between. Germline assignment: CDR1 SNHLY and CDR2 FYNNEI. This CDR3 comprises 13 residues. CDR3 sequence (DNA): TGTGCCAGCAGTACCCAGGGGTTGGATACGCAGTATTTT. Its protein product is CASSTQGLDTQYF.

The chain joins TRBV12-3 or TRBV12-4 to TRBJ2-3, with 8 nucleotides matching TRBD2. Trimming removed 4 bases from V and 2 bases from J; junction bases left unmatched: 8. The CDR3 extends over 16 amino acids. CDR3 nucleotides: TGTGCCAGCAGTTCTCGACTAGCGAGCCTCACAGATACGCAGTATTTT. Residues: CASSSRLASLTDTQYF.

The V and J genes are TRBV6-1 and TRBJ2-5; 7 bases align to TRBD1. With 4 bases clipped from V and 3 bases from J, the junction kept 14 bases outside the gene matches. Looked up from germline, CDR1 is MNHNS and CDR2 is SASEGT. This CDR3 has 17 residues. This CDR3 is CASSVQGTALPEETQYF. CDR3 DNA: TGTGCCAGCAGTGTCCAAGGGACAGCGCTACCTGAAGAGACCCAGTACTTC.

This clonotype was recorded many times. The rearrangement joins TRBV20-1 to TRBJ1-1; D is unresolved. CDR1 and CDR2 from the germline V gene are DFQATT and SNEGSKA (reference sequence). This CDR3 has 13 residues. V was trimmed by 1 base and J by 12 bases, leaving 18 bases between them. The chain's CDR3 is CSARARWASQSFF. The DNA of the CDR3 is TGCAGTGCTAGAGCCCGTTGGGCTTCCCAGTCTTTCTTT.

V usage is TRBV20-1 and J usage is TRBJ1-1; tentatively, D is TRBD1 (5 bases). V shed 6 bases and J shed 5 bases, with 13 bases lying between them. CDR3 length: 12 amino acids. CDR1 is DFQATT, CDR2 SNEGSKA, per germline (reference sequence). This CDR3 is CSAGGDSTEAFF. The DNA of the CDR3 is TGCAGTGCGGGGGGAGATTCGACTGAAGCTTTCTTT.

This chain links TRBV24-1 with TRBJ2-7, with 7 bases aligning to TRBD1. CDR3 size: 15 residues. CDR1 is KGHDR and CDR2 is SFDVKD in the germline V gene. With 2 bases clipped from V and 5 bases from J, the junction kept 8 bases outside the gene matches. CDR3 sequence: CATSDCKTGAHEQYF. The CDR3 DNA reads as TGTGCCACCAGTGATTGCAAAACAGGGGCCCACGAGCAGTACTTC.

Only a few counts were recorded for this clonotype. The rearrangement links TRBV12-3 or TRBV12-4 to TRBJ1-2, with 9 bases identical to TRBD1. The CDR3 covers 14 residues. V shed 6 bases and J 3 bases; nucleotides not matched to a gene: 5. CDR3 nucleotides: TGTGCCAGCAGCAGGACAGGGGAAGACTATGGCTACACCTTC. As protein: CASSRTGEDYGYTF.

This clonotype has just a few counts. The V and J genes are TRBV20-1 and TRBJ2-1, with D unclear. V lost 1 base to trimming and J lost 2 bases, with 12 bases between them. Germline V lookup: CDR1 DFQATT, CDR2 SNEGSKA (reference sequence). The CDR3 extends over 15 amino acids. This chain's CDR3 is CSARVQPLAYNEQFF. Here the CDR3 DNA reads TGCAGTGCTAGAGTGCAACCTTTGGCCTACAATGAGCAGTTCTTC.

This clonotype was found many times. This chain links TRBV20-1 with TRBJ2-5; no reliable D call. Germline V gene data show CDR1 as DFQATT and CDR2 as SNEGSKA (reference sequence). The CDR3 spans 11 residues. Deletions cut 2 bases from V and 1 base from J, with 2 bases between. CDR3 in DNA: TGCAGTGCTAGATCCCAAGAGACCCAGTACTTC. Encoded protein: CSARSQETQYF.

This clonotype appeared a few times. V and J are TRBV6-5 and TRBJ2-7; 12 positions match TRBD2. V shed 6 bases, J shed 4 bases, and the junction held 4 bases outside the gene matches. The CDR3 runs 14 residues. In germline, CDR1 is MNHEY, CDR2 SVGAGI. DNA for the CDR3: TGTGCCAGCAGCAAGACTAGCGGGAGTTACGAGCAGTACTTC. It encodes CASSKTSGSYEQYF.

The chain recombines TRBV12-3 or TRBV12-4 with TRBJ2-5; unclear D gene. This CDR3 region has 14 residues. V was cut by 7 bases and J by 2 bases, with 14 bases left in between. In nucleotides, the CDR3 is TGTGCCAGCAATCTACTGGGAAGTCAAGAGACCCAGTACTTC. This gives the protein CASNLLGSQETQYF.

The chain has TRBV20-1 and TRBJ2-1; 12 bases are shared with TRBD2. Germline V CDR1 and CDR2: DFQATT, SNEGSKA (reference sequence). There are 16 residues in the CDR3. The trim removed 3 bases at V and 8 bases at J, leaving 11 bases unmatched. Written as DNA, the CDR3 is TGCAGTGCTAGGGAGTTAGGACTAGCGGGAATGTATGAGCAGTTCTTC. Translating gives CSARELGLAGMYEQFF.

This clonotype occurred a few times. CDR3 bases: TGTGCCAGCAGCTTATTCCCGCCGGGGAATGAGCAGTTCTTC. Its protein product is CASSLFPPGNEQFF. The chain joins TRBV7-2 to TRBJ2-1, with D tentatively TRBD2 (5 bases). Germline CDR1 reads SGHTA; CDR2 reads FQGNSA. V was trimmed by 2 bases and J by 7 bases, leaving 12 bases between them. This CDR3 contains 14 residues.

This clonotype was picked up a small number of times. The chain uses TRBV5-5 and TRBJ2-5; 9 bases map to TRBD1. The V and J ends lost 4 bases and 4 bases, in that order; junction bases with no gene match: 8. The germline V gene has CDR1 SGHKS and CDR2 YYEKEE (reference sequence). The CDR3 totals 15 residues. The CDR3 reads CASSRDRVTRETQYF. The CDR3 DNA follows: TGTGCCAGCAGCCGGGACAGGGTGACGAGAGAGACCCAGTACTTC.

CDR3 sequence: CASSVGPAGFSYEQYF. CDR3 coding DNA: TGTGCCAGCAGCGTGGGGCCAGCGGGATTTTCCTACGAGCAGTACTTC. The rearrangement links TRBV9 to TRBJ2-7; 7 nucleotides agree with TRBD2. Germline V gene data show CDR1 as SGDLS and CDR2 as YYNGEE. The V and J ends lost 2 bases and 1 base, in that order; junction bases with no gene match: 9. There are 16 residues in the CDR3.